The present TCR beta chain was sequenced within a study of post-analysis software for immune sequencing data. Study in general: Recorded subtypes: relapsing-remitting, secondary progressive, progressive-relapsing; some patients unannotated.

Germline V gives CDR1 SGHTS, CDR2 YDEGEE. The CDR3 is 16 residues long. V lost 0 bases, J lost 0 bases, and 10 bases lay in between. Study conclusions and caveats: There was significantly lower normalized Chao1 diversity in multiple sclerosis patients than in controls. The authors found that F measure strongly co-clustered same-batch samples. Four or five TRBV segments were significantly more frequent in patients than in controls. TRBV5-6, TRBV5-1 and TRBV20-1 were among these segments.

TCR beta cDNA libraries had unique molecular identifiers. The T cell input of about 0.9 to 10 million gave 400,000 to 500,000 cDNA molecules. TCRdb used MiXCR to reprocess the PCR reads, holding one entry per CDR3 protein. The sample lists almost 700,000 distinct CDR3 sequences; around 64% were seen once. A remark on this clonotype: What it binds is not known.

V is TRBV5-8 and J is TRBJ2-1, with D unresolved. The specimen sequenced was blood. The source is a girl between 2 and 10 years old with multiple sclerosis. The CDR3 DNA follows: TGTGCCAGCAGCTTGGAACCGGTAAGCTCCTACAATGAGCAGTTCTTC. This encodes CASSLEPVSSYNEQFF. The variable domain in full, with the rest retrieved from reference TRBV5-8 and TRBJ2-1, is EAGVTQSPTHLIKTRGQQATLRCSPISGHTSVYWYQQALGLGLQFLLWYDEGEERNRGNFPPRFSGRQFPNYSSELNVNALELEDSALYLCASSLEPVSSYNEQFFGPGTRLTVL.